This T cell receptor (beta chain) was identified during a study of T cell responses to AZD1222 COVID-19 vaccine. Generated by immunoSEQ multiplex PCR, the TCRdb table keeps only in-frame clones and is missing some. The table records roughly 110,000 clones, 80% to 85% of them present only once. CDR3 size: 15 residues. Trimming cost V 1 base and J 5 bases; bases outside gene matches: 7. Per the germline V gene, CDR1 is LGHNA and CDR2 is YNFKEQ. This TCR came from an adult in good health. This chain uses TRBV4-2 with TRBJ1-2; TRBD1 agrees at 7 bases. Sequenced here: peripheral blood, sampled on day 0 of AZD1222 vaccination. This CDR3 reads CASSQGQGQTYGYTF. For the CDR3, the DNA is TGTGCCAGCAGCCAAGGGCAGGGACAGACTTATGGCTACACCTTC.